This TCR beta chain was captured in a study of T-cell reconstitution after alpha-beta-depleted transplantation in children. In its sample, this clonotype was seen a few times. The CDR3 extends over 19 amino acids. V shed 0 bases and J 2 bases; nucleotides not matched to a gene: 15. CDR1 and CDR2 (germline): SGHRS, YFSETQ. Library preparation (for TCRbeta) was performed with unique molecular identifiers. TCRdb recomputed calls from the PCR reads with MiXCR, one row per CDR3 protein. The data show about 610,000 distinct CDR3 sequences, approximately 10% seen once. This TCR came from a human donor who donated a stem cell graft to a child with acute myeloid leukemia. The material was PBMCs from the stem cell graft donor, obtained from the stem cell graft. This chain connects TRBV5-1 to TRBJ2-5; 8 nucleotides match TRBD2. CDR3 protein: CASSLVRGNLGTRQETQYF. Here the CDR3 DNA reads TGCGCCAGCAGCTTGGTTAGGGGTAACCTTGGGACTAGACAAGAGACCCAGTACTTC.